This is a list of T cell receptor beta chains from one sample in a study of T cells in Graves' hyperthyroidism and ophthalmopathy. From the multiplex PCR reads, TCRdb called clonotypes with MiXCR, one entry per CDR3 protein. The sample lists approximately 710,000 distinct CDR3 sequences; 15% to 20% were seen once. The sample consisted of blood. The origin of the receptors is a man between 50 and 59 years old with Graves' hyperthyroidism. The CDR3 runs from the conserved cysteine through the conserved F or W. The D gene is left open where the match is weak. A row's size may be missing; if present it is once, few, many or a size class.

V: TRBV11-2
size: many
J: TRBJ2-3
D: TRBD2
DNA: TGTGCCAGCAGCTTAGTATTCTCTAGCGGGAGGGATACGCAGTATTTT
CDR3: CASSLVFSSGRDTQYF

V: TRBV2
size: many
J: TRBJ2-1
D: TRBD1
DNA: TGTGCCAGCACTGTTTTAGGCCCAGGGGGCATGTATGAGCAGTTCTTC
CDR3: CASTVLGPGGMYEQFF

V: TRBV20-1
size: -
J: TRBJ2-2
D: -
DNA: TGCAGTGCTAGAGATTTTGCAGGGCGGGGCGGGGAGCTGTTTTTT
CDR3: CSARDFAGRGGELFF

V: TRBV20-1
size: -
J: TRBJ2-1
D: TRBD2
DNA: TGCAGTGCAGACCCCGGGACTAGCGGGAACAATGAGCAGTTCTTC
CDR3: CSADPGTSGNNEQFF

V: TRBV2
size: many
J: TRBJ2-1
D: TRBD2
DNA: TGTGCCAGCAGAGGGACTAGACTCTACAATGAGCAGTTCTTC
CDR3: CASRGTRLYNEQFF

V: TRBV18
size: few
J: TRBJ2-7
D: TRBD1
DNA: TGTGCCAGCTCACCGCCCCCGGGACAGGGACTTTCCTACGAGCAGTACTTC
CDR3: CASSPPPGQGLSYEQYF

V: TRBV7-3
size: many
J: TRBJ1-2
D: -
DNA: TGTGCCAGCAGCCCCGACAGAAGAGGCTATGGCTACACCTTC
CDR3: CASSPDRRGYGYTF

V: TRBV4-2
size: -
J: TRBJ2-3
D: TRBD2
DNA: TGTGCCAGCAGCCAAGAGAGCGGGAGGGATACGCAGTATTTT
CDR3: CASSQESGRDTQYF

V: TRBV27
size: many
J: TRBJ1-1
D: TRBD1
DNA: TGTGCCAGCAGACCCCGGGACAGGGGGCCGAGGAACACTGAAGCTTTCTTT
CDR3: CASRPRDRGPRNTEAFF

V: TRBV28
size: -
J: TRBJ1-5
D: -
DNA: TGTGCCAGCAGTTTATTACGGACAGATAGCAATCAGCCCCAGCATTTT
CDR3: CASSLLRTDSNQPQHF

V: TRBV28
size: many
J: TRBJ2-5
D: -
DNA: TGTGCCAGCAACTCCTTGCAGGGAGCAAAAGAGACCCAGTACTTC
CDR3: CASNSLQGAKETQYF

V: TRBV5-4
size: few
J: TRBJ1-4
D: -
DNA: TGTGCCAGCAGCGCGGACAGACCTGCCGGTAATGAAAAACTGTTTTTT
CDR3: CASSADRPAGNEKLFF

V: TRBV6-2/TRBV6-3
size: few
J: TRBJ2-7
D: -
DNA: TGTGCCAGCAGTTACTCTGGGACCCGTGACGAGCAGTACTTC
CDR3: CASSYSGTRDEQYF

V: TRBV30
size: -
J: TRBJ2-6
D: -
DNA: TGTGCCCAATCCAGGAGGGACGGGGCCGACGTCCTGACTTTC
CDR3: CAQSRRDGADVLTF

V: TRBV7-8
size: few
J: TRBJ2-5
D: TRBD1
DNA: TGTGCCAGCAGCCGTGCTCCGGGACAGGGGGCAAGGGAGGCCCAGTACTTC
CDR3: CASSRAPGQGAREAQYF

V: TRBV11-2
size: -
J: TRBJ1-1
D: TRBD1
DNA: TGTGCCAGCAGCCCCCGGGACAGGGTGAGCACTGAAGCTTTCTTT
CDR3: CASSPRDRVSTEAFF

V: TRBV7-2
size: -
J: TRBJ1-3
D: -
DNA: TGTGCCAGCAGCTCCGGGGGTTGGGGACACAACTCTGGAAACACCTTATATTTT
CDR3: CASSSGGWGHNSGNTLYF

V: TRBV14
size: many
J: TRBJ2-1
D: TRBD2
DNA: TGTGCCAGCAGCCAAGCAAGCGGGAGGGCCGTTGAGCAGTTCTTC
CDR3: CASSQASGRAVEQFF

V: TRBV11-2
size: -
J: TRBJ1-2
D: -
DNA: TGTGCCAGCAGCTTAGATCCCGGGTCCGCAGGCAACACCTTC
CDR3: CASSLDPGSAGNTF

V: TRBV4-1
size: -
J: TRBJ2-7
D: TRBD1
DNA: TGCGCCAGCAGCCAAGGCCTAAACAGGGGCGAGCAGTACTTC
CDR3: CASSQGLNRGEQYF

V: TRBV28
size: -
J: TRBJ2-1
D: TRBD1
DNA: TGTGCCTCTTTCCGGGGACAGGGGCCCAATGAGCAGTTCTTC
CDR3: CASFRGQGPNEQFF

V: TRBV5-1
size: few
J: TRBJ2-7
D: TRBD1
DNA: TGCGCCAGCAGCCTGAACCCGGGACAGGGGATCTACGAGCAGTACTTC
CDR3: CASSLNPGQGIYEQYF

V: TRBV19
size: few
J: TRBJ2-3
D: -
DNA: TGTGCCAGTAGTATCTCGGGCTACACAGATACGCAGTATTTT
CDR3: CASSISGYTDTQYF

V: TRBV6-5
size: many
J: TRBJ2-7
D: -
DNA: TGTGCCGGCAGTTACTCGAACAGGGCCGACGAGCAGTACTTC
CDR3: CAGSYSNRADEQYF

V: TRBV10-2
size: -
J: TRBJ1-1
D: -
DNA: TGCGCCAGCAGTGTCGGGGACACTGAAGCTTTCTTT
CDR3: CASSVGDTEAFF

V: TRBV6-1
size: -
J: TRBJ2-1
D: -
DNA: TGTGCCAGCAGTCCCACGCGGGGCCTCAATGAGCAGTTCTTC
CDR3: CASSPTRGLNEQFF

V: TRBV11-3
size: many
J: TRBJ2-1
D: TRBD1
DNA: TGTGCCAGCAGCTCGGACAGGAACAATGAGCAGTTCTTC
CDR3: CASSSDRNNEQFF

V: TRBV18
size: -
J: TRBJ2-1
D: TRBD2
DNA: TGTGCCAGCTCACCGAGACTAGCGGGAGGACCCTACAATGAGCAGTTCTTC
CDR3: CASSPRLAGGPYNEQFF

V: TRBV19
size: few
J: TRBJ2-1
D: -
DNA: TGTGCCAGTAGTATCCTTTTAGGAAGCTCCTACAATGAGCAGTTCTTC
CDR3: CASSILLGSSYNEQFF

V: TRBV27
size: -
J: TRBJ2-2
D: TRBD2
DNA: TGTGCCAGCAGTTCTAGCGGGACCGTCACCGGGGAGCTGTTTTTT
CDR3: CASSSSGTVTGELFF

V: TRBV28
size: many
J: TRBJ1-1
D: -
DNA: TGTGCCAGCACCCTTCCTCCAGGCAGCATGGCTTTCTTT
CDR3: CASTLPPGSMAFF

V: TRBV20-1
size: many
J: TRBJ1-6
D: -
DNA: TGCAGTGCTGGGGGCGGAGATTCACCCCTCCACTTT
CDR3: CSAGGGDSPLHF

V: TRBV5-4
size: many
J: TRBJ2-2
D: -
DNA: TGTGCCAGCAGTCCCCCCACTCGGACCGGGGAGCTGTTTTTT
CDR3: CASSPPTRTGELFF

V: TRBV27
size: -
J: TRBJ2-7
D: -
DNA: TGTGCCAGCAGTCCAAACCCACGCTACGAGCAGTACTTC
CDR3: CASSPNPRYEQYF

V: TRBV27
size: many
J: TRBJ2-7
D: TRBD1
DNA: TGTGCCAGCAGTCGCCCCGGGACAGCGCGTTACGAGCAGTACTTC
CDR3: CASSRPGTARYEQYF

V: TRBV30
size: many
J: TRBJ1-1
D: -
DNA: TGTGCCTGGACGCGGAACACTGAAGCTTTCTTT
CDR3: CAWTRNTEAFF

V: TRBV20-1
size: few
J: TRBJ1-5
D: -
DNA: TGCAGTGCTAGAGTCAGCTTCTATAGCAATCAGCCCCAGCATTTT
CDR3: CSARVSFYSNQPQHF

V: TRBV20-1
size: -
J: TRBJ2-7
D: TRBD1
DNA: TGCAGTGCAAATCAGGGGGCCTCCTACGAGCAGTACTTC
CDR3: CSANQGASYEQYF

V: TRBV24-1
size: -
J: TRBJ1-1
D: -
DNA: TGTGCCACCAGGGACACGGTGAACACTGAAGCTTTCTTT
CDR3: CATRDTVNTEAFF

V: TRBV14
size: many
J: TRBJ1-1
D: -
DNA: TGTGCCAGCAGCCAAGGGGGCGGGGGAAGTGAAGCTTTCTTT
CDR3: CASSQGGGGSEAFF

V: TRBV24-1
size: many
J: TRBJ2-6
D: -
DNA: TGTGCCACCAGTGATCAATCCAGGGGCTCTGGGGCCAACGTCCTGACTTTC
CDR3: CATSDQSRGSGANVLTF

V: TRBV9
size: few
J: TRBJ2-7
D: -
DNA: TGTGCCAGCAGCGCCTCGTTCAAAGGCTCCTACGAGCAGTACTTC
CDR3: CASSASFKGSYEQYF

V: TRBV7-9
size: -
J: TRBJ2-2
D: TRBD2
DNA: TGTGCCAGCAGCTCAACCTTCGGGACTACGAACACCGGGGAGCTGTTTTTT
CDR3: CASSSTFGTTNTGELFF